This TCR beta chain was captured by sequencing in a study of T cell repertoires in cytomegalovirus infection. Study-wide background: Newly reported HLA-C-restricted and thoroughly characterized HLA-B-restricted CMV epitopes were employed. Findings and caveats of the study: Of the TCR beta families, the public ones yielded a cumulative frequency that identified carriers of CMV plus the relevant HLA. Dominant in the ex vivo response were TCR beta clonotypes restricted by HLA-C and specific for CMV.

The ends lost 2 bases at V and 6 bases at J; junction bases unmatched: 6. Germline V gives CDR1 SGHVS, CDR2 FNYEAQ. This CDR3 region has 15 residues. From the reads, TCRdb called clonotypes with MiXCR, one entry per CDR3 protein. The table records around 100,000 distinct CDR3 sequences, roughly 39% of them present only once. This clonotype was seen a few times. Its antigen remains unknown. The rearrangement uses TRBV7-6 and TRBJ2-7, with TRBD2 matching 11 bases. The sequence derives from a human donor in good health (CMV status not recorded). Some clones in this sample may be carry-over from other donors' samples. This material consisted of CD8+ T cells from cultured PBMCs, taken from culture after CMV antigen stimulation. The CDR3 DNA follows: TGTGCCAGCAGCTTACCCGGGACTAGCGGCCCCGAGCAGTACTTC. Translating gives CASSLPGTSGPEQYF.